These 30 T cell receptor beta chains were sequenced from one sample in a study of T and B cells in COVID-19 patients. TRB rearrangements were amplified by multiplex PCR with BIOMED2 TRB-A/B primers. Each CDR3 protein gets one entry after TCRdb re-called the multiplex PCR reads with MiXCR. Here the sample spans some 14,000 distinct CDR3 sequences, 29% being singletons. Blood genomic DNA input for TRB amplification was roughly 220-500 ng. The sequencing input was blood. These receptors all stem from a human donor who had recovered from COVID-19.

This clonotype was counted ten times or more. This chain connects TRBV6-1 to TRBJ2-7; TRBD2 matches 14 bases. Germline trimming cut 7 bases from V and 2 bases from J; bases unmatched to any gene: 4. Germline CDR1 is MNHNS and CDR2 is SASEGT. The CDR3 sequence is 15 residues long. CDR3 protein: CASTRTSGGTYEQYF. The CDR3 DNA reads as TGTGCCAGCACTCGGACTAGCGGGGGGACCTACGAGCAGTACTTC.

This clonotype was observed a handful of times. The chain has TRBV6-4 and TRBJ2-3; weak D call: TRBD1 (7 bases). Germline V CDR1 and CDR2: MRHNA, SNTAGT. CDR3 length equals 14 residues. V shed 8 bases and J shed 3 bases, with 15 bases lying between them. CDR3 bases: TGTGCCAGCGGCCAGGGGGGAGGAACAGATACGCAGTATTTT. This codes for CASGQGGGTDTQYF.

This clonotype showed up many times. The V gene is TRBV6-5, the J gene TRBJ2-3; 8 bases map to TRBD1. Losses at the gene ends were 10 bases for V and 0 bases for J; bases not matched to a gene: 9. The germline CDR1 and CDR2 sequences are MNHEY and SVGAGI. This CDR3 is 15 amino acids long. In nucleotides, the CDR3 is TGTGCCACCTCATTACAGGGGGGAAGCACAGATACGCAGTATTTT. Protein: CATSLQGGSTDTQYF.

This clonotype was observed a handful of times. V usage is TRBV6-6 and J usage is TRBJ2-4; either TRBD1 or TRBD2 may supply D (6 bases each). Germline CDR1 reads MNHNY; CDR2 reads SVGAGI (reference sequence). The ends were cut back, 10 bases at V and 6 bases at J, with 16 bases in the middle. The CDR3 is made up of 13 amino acids. CDR3 DNA sequence: TGTGCCACCCTAAGGGGGGCGTTAAACATTCAGTACTTC. It is translated as CATLRGALNIQYF.

This chain joins TRBV12-3 or TRBV12-4 and TRBJ1-2; TRBD1 might be the D (6 bases). V gave up 3 bases and J gave up 7 bases, with 15 bases separating them. This CDR3 has 14 residues. This CDR3 is CASSFGQKRGGYTF. The DNA of the CDR3 is TGTGCCAGCAGTTTTGGACAGAAGAGAGGTGGCTACACCTTC.

This clonotype occurred once. This may stem from a read error, because a much larger clone lies one nucleotide away. The gene calls are TRBV6-5 and TRBJ2-3, with D hard to call. The V gene lost 7 bases and the J gene lost 4 bases, with 6 bases spanning the gap. Germline values: CDR1 MNHEY, CDR2 SVGAGI. The CDR3 sequence is 11 residues long. CDR3 nucleotide sequence: TGTGCCAGCACCCAAGCAGATACGCAGTATTTT. Amino acids: CASTQADTQYF.

The chain carries TRBV15 and TRBJ1-1, with a possible D match to TRBD1 (5 bases). V was shortened by 3 bases and J by 4 bases, with 15 bases between the two germline ends. The CDR3 runs 15 residues. Germline lookup yields CDR1 LNHNV and CDR2 YYDKDF (reference sequence). In nucleotides, the CDR3 is TGTGCCACCAGCAGCACGGGGGGGTACCCCACTGAAGCTTTCTTT. Translation: CATSSTGGYPTEAFF.

This clonotype has a count of ten or more. The chain uses TRBV6-6 and TRBJ2-2; no reliable D call. Trimming removed 5 bases from V and 0 bases from J, with 13 bases in between. The CDR3 has 16 amino acids. Germline V gene sequence: CDR1 MNHNY, CDR2 SVGAGI (reference sequence). The CDR3 region has the DNA TGTGCCAGCAGTCCTAGTCAGGTCGCGAACACCGGGGAGCTGTTTTTT. Translation: CASSPSQVANTGELFF.

The CDR3 is CASRGTGDLRNQPQHF. CDR3 DNA: TGTGCCAGCAGAGGGACAGGGGACTTACGCAATCAGCCCCAGCATTTT. The genes are TRBV27 and TRBJ1-5; the match to TRBD1 covers 10 bases. The CDR3 loop spans 16 amino acids. The junction had 7 bases not matched to a gene; V was cut back by 6 bases and J by 2 bases. CDR1 and CDR2 (germline): MNHEY, SMNVEV (reference sequence).

This clonotype turned up a few times. The chain has TRBV20-1 and TRBJ2-3; TRBD2 agrees at 8 bases. The ends lost 1 base at V and 4 bases at J; junction bases unmatched: 7. The CDR3 has 15 amino acids. CDR1 and CDR2 (germline): DFQATT, SNEGSKA (reference sequence). Here the CDR3 reads CSARGRAGDADTQYF. The DNA for the CDR3 is TGCAGTGCTAGAGGTCGAGCGGGAGATGCAGATACGCAGTATTTT.

This chain connects TRBV19 to TRBJ1-1; D is ambiguous. There are 15 residues in the CDR3. V was shortened by 3 bases and J by 1 base, with 12 bases between the two germline ends. Germline loops: CDR1 LNHDA, CDR2 SQIVND (reference sequence). In DNA, the CDR3 is TGTGCCAGTAGTATCGGAGGAATTAAGAACACTGAAGCTTTCTTT. Translated, it gives CASSIGGIKNTEAFF.

This clonotype rates as medium-sized. V and J are TRBV29-1 and TRBJ2-7, with unresolved D. CDR1 is SQVTM and CDR2 is ANQGSEA in the germline V gene. CDR3 length equals 13 residues. V lost 6 bases, J lost 2 bases, and 14 bases lay in between. CDR3 coding DNA: TGCAGCGTCCTCGAAACGGTAGCCTACGAGCAGTACTTC. Translated: CSVLETVAYEQYF.

By sample share, this clonotype is medium-sized. The chain carries TRBV19 and TRBJ2-1; perhaps TRBD2 as D (5 bases). V was trimmed by 6 bases and J by 5 bases, leaving 11 bases between them. CDR3 length: 13 residues. In germline, CDR1 is LNHDA, CDR2 SQIVND (reference sequence). Written as DNA, the CDR3 is TGTGCCAGTAGGGGTAGTAGCGACAATGAGCAGTTCTTC. Its translation is CASRGSSDNEQFF.

V is TRBV27 and J is TRBJ1-2; unclear D gene. Trimming pared 4 bases from V and 5 bases from J, leaving 14 bases between. CDR3 length: 14 amino acids. The germline CDR1 and CDR2 sequences are MNHEY and SMNVEV (reference sequence). The CDR3 DNA reads as TGTGCCAGCAGTTCGGGCACCAGTTTTTATGGCTACACCTTC. It codes for CASSSGTSFYGYTF.

The chain combines TRBV29-1 with TRBJ2-7, with TRBD2 matching 9 bases. The V gene's germline CDR1 is SQVTM and CDR2 ANQGSEA. This CDR3 region has 12 residues. Trimming cost V 4 bases and J 3 bases; bases outside gene matches: 1. CDR3 sequence: CSVGTSDYEQYF. The DNA of the CDR3 is TGCAGCGTTGGGACTAGCGACTACGAGCAGTACTTC.

The chain uses TRBV12-3 or TRBV12-4 and TRBJ2-5; maybe TRBD1 (5 bases). This CDR3 comprises 13 residues. V was trimmed by 6 bases and J by 7 bases, leaving 15 bases between them. This CDR3 reads CASRPGQDATQYF. CDR3 sequence (DNA): TGTGCCAGCAGACCAGGACAAGACGCGACCCAGTACTTC.

This clonotype appeared a few times. The chain employs TRBV5-6 and TRBJ2-3; 7 nucleotides match TRBD2. The CDR3 has 15 amino acids. J lost 5 bases, V lost 2 bases, and 8 bases had no gene match. From germline, CDR1 is SGHDT and CDR2 YYEEEE. CDR3 sequence (DNA): TGTGCCAGCAGCTTTGGCGGGAGTTCTGGAGATACGCAGTATTTT. Protein: CASSFGGSSGDTQYF.

By share, this clonotype counts as medium-sized. This chain links TRBV27 with TRBJ1-6; D might be TRBD1 (6 bases). The CDR3 has 14 residues. V lost 3 bases, J lost 8 bases, and 11 bases lay in between. Looked up from germline, CDR1 is MNHEY and CDR2 is SMNVEV (reference sequence). CDR3 in DNA: TGTGCCAGCAGTTTTCGGGGGGCTGATTCACCCCTCCACTTT. This translates into CASSFRGADSPLHF.

This clonotype was seen at least ten times. The chain recombines TRBV19 with TRBJ1-5; D unclear. Germline-derived CDR1 and CDR2 are LNHDA and SQIVND (reference sequence). The CDR3 contains 12 residues. V lost 6 bases to trimming and J lost 0 bases, with 3 bases between them. Written as DNA, the CDR3 is TGTGCCAGTAGCCGTAGCAATCAGCCCCAGCATTTT. It is translated as CASSRSNQPQHF.

About this clonotype: The junction shows a germline mismatch at one end, possibly a read error. The chain links TRBV5-5 to TRBJ1-4, with TRBD1 identical over 7 bases. Germline CDR1 and CDR2: SGHKS and YYEKEE (reference sequence). The CDR3 covers 15 residues. CDR3 in DNA: TGTGCCAGCAGCGGCGGACAGGCAACTAGTGAAAAACTGTTTTTT. Translated, it gives CASSGGQATSEKLFF.

This clonotype was observed a few times. This chain links TRBV5-1 with TRBJ2-3; 7 bases match TRBD2. Germline lookup yields CDR1 SGHRS and CDR2 YFSETQ. Losses at the gene ends were 4 bases for V and 10 bases for J; bases not matched to a gene: 12. There are 14 residues in the CDR3. Here the CDR3 DNA reads TGCGCCAGCAGCGCGCGGGACTACTCAAGGGCGCAGTATTTT. Its translation is CASSARDYSRAQYF. The complete variable domain, with remaining parts taken from reference TRBV5-1 and TRBJ2-3, reads KAGVTQTPRYLIKTRGQQVTLSCSPISGHRSVSWYQQTPGQGLQFLFEYFSETQRNKGNFPGRFSGRQFSNSRSEMNVSTLELGDSALYLCASSARDYSRAQYFGPGTRLTVL.

This rearrangement joins TRBV12-3 or TRBV12-4 to TRBJ2-7; 9 nucleotides align to TRBD1. Trimming removed 7 bases from V and 5 bases from J; junction bases left unmatched: 12. The CDR3 covers 15 residues. In nucleotides, the CDR3 is TGTGCCAGCACCCGCCCGGGGACAGGGAGTCACGAGCAGTACTTC. Its translation: CASTRPGTGSHEQYF.

V gene TRBV11-1 combines with J gene TRBJ2-5; possible D gene TRBD1, 5 bases. V was pared by 0 bases and J by 5 bases, with 10 bases between. Germline lookup yields CDR1 SGHAT and CDR2 FQDESV (reference sequence). The CDR3 has 14 amino acids. The DNA for the CDR3 is TGTGCCAGCAGCTTAGCAGGGGTTAGGGAGACCCAGTACTTC. This gives the protein CASSLAGVRETQYF. The full variable domain, completed using reference TRBV11-1 and TRBJ2-5, is EAEVAQSPRYKITEKSQAVAFWCDPISGHATLYWYRQILGQGPELLVQFQDESVVDDSQLPKDRFSAERLKGVDSTLKIQPAELGDSAMYLCASSLAGVRETQYFGPGTRLLVL.

By frequency in the sample, this clonotype is medium-sized. The chain is built from TRBV6-2 or TRBV6-3 and TRBJ2-7, with a weak D call TRBD2 (5 bases). Germline V gives CDR1 MNHEY, CDR2 SVGEGT. This CDR3 comprises 12 residues. Trimming removed 5 bases from V and 2 bases from J, with 7 bases in between. In DNA, the CDR3 is TGTGCCAGCAGTAGAGGGACCTACGAGCAGTACTTC. Translation gives CASSRGTYEQYF.

The chain combines TRBV6-2 or TRBV6-3 with TRBJ1-1, with 8 positions matching TRBD1. V trimming: 7 bases; J trimming: 4 bases; junction bases outside the gene matches: 8. Germline V gene sequence: CDR1 MNHEY, CDR2 SVGEGT. The CDR3 extends over 14 amino acids. In nucleotides, the CDR3 is TGTGCCAGCACGTGGACAGGGTTGGGCACTGAAGCTTTCTTT. Its protein product is CASTWTGLGTEAFF.

This chain connects TRBV6-5 to TRBJ2-7; 9 positions match TRBD1. J was trimmed by 2 bases and V by 6 bases; bases with no gene match: 5. This CDR3 is 14 amino acids long. In germline, CDR1 is MNHEY, CDR2 SVGAGI. The CDR3 is CASRGGQGTYEQYF. In DNA, the CDR3 is TGTGCCAGCAGGGGGGGACAGGGTACCTACGAGCAGTACTTC.

The V and J genes are TRBV30 and TRBJ2-1; 12 bases fit TRBD2. Unmatched junction bases numbered 1, after V lost 3 bases and J lost 13 bases. Per germline, CDR1 GTSNPN and CDR2 SVGIG (reference sequence). The CDR3 is 11 amino acids. CDR3 DNA: TGTGCCTGGAGAGGACTAGCGGGACAGTTCTTC. It encodes CAWRGLAGQFF. Together with reference TRBV30 and TRBJ2-1, the CDR3 gives the full variable domain: SQTIHQWPATLVQPVGSPLSLECTVEGTSNPNLYWYRQAAGRGLQLLFYSVGIGQISSEVPQNLSASRPQDRQFILSSKKLLLSDSGFYLCAWRGLAGQFFGPGTRLTVL.

This clonotype was found a few times. The chain links TRBV27 to TRBJ2-4, with 9 bases matching TRBD1. CDR3 length: 17 residues. Germline V lookup: CDR1 MNHEY, CDR2 SMNVEV (reference sequence). The ends lost 2 bases at V and 2 bases at J; junction bases unmatched: 7. The chain's CDR3 is CASSLRGTGLSKNIQYF. The CDR3 nucleotides read TGTGCCAGCAGTTTACGAGGGACAGGGCTGTCCAAAAACATTCAGTACTTC.

By share, this clonotype counts as medium-sized. The chain uses TRBV29-1 and TRBJ2-5; a weak D match, TRBD2 (6 bases). This CDR3 is 13 amino acids long. V was trimmed by 4 bases and J by 5 bases, leaving 14 bases between them. Germline CDR1 reads SQVTM; CDR2 reads ANQGSEA. The CDR3 region has the DNA TGCAGCGTTGCGGGCGGGGCCGGCGAGACCCAGTACTTC. It specifies CSVAGGAGETQYF. Filled out from reference TRBV29-1 and TRBJ2-5, the complete variable domain reads SAVISQKPSRDICQRGTSLTIQCQVDSQVTMMFWYRQQPGQSLTLIATANQGSEATYESGFVIDKFPISRPNLTFSTLTVSNMSPEDSSIYLCSVAGGAGETQYFGPGTRLLVL.

In its sample, this clonotype ranks as medium-sized. This chain connects TRBV15 to TRBJ2-2; D possibly corresponds to TRBD1 (7 bases). Germline CDR1 LNHNV, CDR2 YYDKDF (reference sequence). The V and J ends lost 7 bases and 5 bases respectively, with 14 bases between them. The CDR3 consists of 14 residues. CDR3 region: CATTAGGRTGELFF. The CDR3 bases are TGTGCCACCACCGCAGGGGGGAGGACCGGGGAGCTGTTTTTT.